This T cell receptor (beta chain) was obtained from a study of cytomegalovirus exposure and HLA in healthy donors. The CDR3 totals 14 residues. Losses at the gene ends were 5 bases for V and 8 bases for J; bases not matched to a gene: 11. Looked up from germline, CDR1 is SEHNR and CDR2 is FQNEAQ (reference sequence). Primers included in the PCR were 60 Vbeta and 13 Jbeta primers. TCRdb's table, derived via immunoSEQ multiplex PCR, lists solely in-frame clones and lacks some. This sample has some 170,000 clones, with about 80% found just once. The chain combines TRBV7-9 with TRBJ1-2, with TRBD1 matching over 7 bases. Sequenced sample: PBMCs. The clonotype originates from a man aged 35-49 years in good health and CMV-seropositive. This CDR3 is CASSLLGGDGGYTF. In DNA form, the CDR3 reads TGTGCCAGCAGCCTCCTAGGGGGCGACGGCGGCTACACCTTC.